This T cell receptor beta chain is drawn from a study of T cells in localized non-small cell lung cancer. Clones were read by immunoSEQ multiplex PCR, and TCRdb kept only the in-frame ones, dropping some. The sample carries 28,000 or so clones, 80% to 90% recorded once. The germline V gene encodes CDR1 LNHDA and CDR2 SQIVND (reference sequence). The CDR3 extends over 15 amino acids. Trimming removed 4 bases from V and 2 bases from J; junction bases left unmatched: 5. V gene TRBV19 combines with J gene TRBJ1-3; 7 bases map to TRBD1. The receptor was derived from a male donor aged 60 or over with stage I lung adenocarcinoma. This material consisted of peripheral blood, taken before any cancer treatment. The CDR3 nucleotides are TGTGCCAGTAGTACCGGACAGGCTCCTGGAAACACCATATATTTT. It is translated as CASSTGQAPGNTIYF.